What follows are 28 T cell receptor beta chains derived from one specimen sequenced in a study of T cells in Graves' hyperthyroidism and ophthalmopathy. RNA transcripts gave rise to amplified TCR beta CDR3 regions. HTBI primers were employed in a first-round RT-PCR of the TCR CDR3. MiXCR, run by TCRdb on the multiplex PCR reads, gives a single entry per CDR3 protein. Of some 770,000 distinct CDR3 sequences detected, about 16% appear once; the ten largest clones hold 8.4%. The sequencing sample was made of blood. These receptors were collected from a young man with Graves' hyperthyroidism.

This clonotype was detected a few times. The chain joins TRBV15 to TRBJ2-5; TRBD1 agrees at 8 bases. The germline V gene has CDR1 LNHNV and CDR2 YYDKDF (reference sequence). CDR3 length equals 14 residues. Trimming at V came to 3 bases and at J to 2 bases, leaving 2 bases not matched to a gene. The CDR3 bases are TGTGCCACCAGCAGCAACAGGGGGCAAGAGACCCAGTACTTC. This codes for CATSSNRGQETQYF.

J is TRBJ2-1 and V is TRBV6-1; the match to TRBD2 covers 9 bases. J was trimmed by 7 bases and V by 2 bases; bases with no gene match: 6. Germline assignment: CDR1 MNHNS and CDR2 SASEGT. The CDR3 spans 15 residues. In DNA form, the CDR3 reads TGTGCCAGCAGTGAATGGGGCGGGAGGGAGAATGAGCAGTTCTTC. The encoded protein is CASSEWGGRENEQFF.

This clonotype has only a few counts. The rearrangement links TRBV10-3 to TRBJ1-2, with D perhaps TRBD1 (6 bases). V was cut by 4 bases and J by 8 bases, with 11 bases left in between. CDR1 and CDR2 from the germline V gene are ENHRY and SYGVKD. The CDR3 is 12 amino acids. CDR3 coding DNA: TGTGCCATCAGTGTAGGGGGATACGGCTACACCTTC. Amino acid sequence: CAISVGGYGYTF.

This clonotype was counted many times. The chain combines TRBV27 with TRBJ2-7; 12 positions match TRBD2. Germline CDR1 is MNHEY and CDR2 is SMNVEV (reference sequence). This CDR3 spans 16 amino acids. J gave up 3 bases and V 5 bases, and 8 bases lay outside the gene matches. The CDR3 here is CASSARGLAGLYEQYF. In DNA, the CDR3 is TGTGCCAGCAGTGCCCGAGGACTAGCGGGACTCTACGAGCAGTACTTC.

Ten or more counts support this clonotype. This chain joins TRBV30 and TRBJ1-1; D call uncertain. This CDR3 region has 14 residues. The germline gives CDR1 GTSNPN, CDR2 SVGIG (reference sequence). V was clipped by 0 bases and J by 4 bases, with 12 bases between them. CDR3 protein: CAWSVGPWGTEAFF. The CDR3 nucleotides are TGTGCCTGGAGTGTAGGACCCTGGGGCACTGAAGCTTTCTTT. The whole variable domain, filled in from reference TRBV30 and TRBJ1-1, reads SQTIHQWPATLVQPVGSPLSLECTVEGTSNPNLYWYRQAAGRGLQLLFYSVGIGQISSEVPQNLSASRPQDRQFILSSKKLLLSDSGFYLCAWSVGPWGTEAFFGQGTRLTVV.

V usage is TRBV27 and J usage is TRBJ2-7; 13 bases line up with TRBD2. This CDR3 spans 19 amino acids. The V and J ends lost 1 base and 0 bases, in that order; junction bases with no gene match: 9. Germline V gives CDR1 MNHEY, CDR2 SMNVEV (reference sequence). The CDR3 DNA sequence: TGTGCCAGCAGTTTATATAAGGGACTAGCGGGGTTAAGCTCCTACGAGCAGTACTTC. It codes for CASSLYKGLAGLSSYEQYF.

This clonotype was observed many times. V is TRBV7-3 and J is TRBJ2-3; D remains unclear. CDR1 is SGHTA and CDR2 is FQGTGA in the germline V gene. V was clipped by 5 bases and J by 4 bases, with 16 bases between them. The CDR3 totals 15 residues. CDR3 nucleotide sequence: TGTGCCAGCAGCCCAACAAGGTCGGAGCCAGATACGCAGTATTTT. Encoded protein: CASSPTRSEPDTQYF.

This clonotype was picked up many times. V gene TRBV28 combines with J gene TRBJ2-3; D may be TRBD2 (5 bases). V dropped 7 bases and J dropped 2 bases, with 13 bases sitting between them. This CDR3 contains 14 residues. Germline V gives CDR1 MDHEN, CDR2 SYDVKM. CDR3 DNA sequence: TGTGCCAGCACCTTTGGACTCGACACAGATACGCAGTATTTT. Its protein is CASTFGLDTDTQYF.

This clonotype came up many times. CDR3 amino acids: CASSLGLSGYTDTQYF. The CDR3 coding sequence is TGTGCCAGCAGCTTAGGTCTTAGCGGGTACACAGATACGCAGTATTTT. The chain employs TRBV7-6 and TRBJ2-3, with 7 bases lining up with TRBD2. CDR3 length: 16 residues. V lost 1 base to trimming and J lost 2 bases; unmatched junction nucleotides: 6. Per germline, CDR1 SGHVS and CDR2 FNYEAQ.

This chain joins TRBV29-1 and TRBJ2-7; no clear D. The V end was cut by 4 bases, the J end by 4 bases, with 20 bases between. Germline assignment: CDR1 SQVTM and CDR2 ANQGSEA. The CDR3 spans 15 residues. The CDR3 DNA follows: TGCAGCGTTGTTCTAGGGCGCACTAACTCTTACGAGCAGTACTTC. Amino acids: CSVVLGRTNSYEQYF.

At least ten counts were recorded for this clonotype. J is TRBJ1-1 and V is TRBV28; TRBD1 aligns across 9 bases. The CDR3 totals 15 residues. V shed 5 bases, J shed 1 base, and the junction held 5 bases outside the gene matches. Germline CDR1 MDHEN, CDR2 SYDVKM. The CDR3 loop reads CASSTGGAGNTEAFF. CDR3 bases: TGTGCCAGCAGTACAGGGGGCGCGGGGAACACTGAAGCTTTCTTT.

The chain links TRBV6-5 to TRBJ2-2; D unclear. The ends were cut back, 0 bases at V and 5 bases at J, with 10 bases in the middle. The CDR3 length is 15 residues. From germline, CDR1 is MNHEY and CDR2 SVGAGI. The CDR3 region has the DNA TGTGCCAGCAGTTACTCATCGATGGCTACCGGGGAGCTGTTTTTT. This encodes CASSYSSMATGELFF.

This sequence joins TRBV20-1 and TRBJ2-7, with TRBD2 matching over 7 bases. Trimming removed 7 bases from V and 2 bases from J; junction bases left unmatched: 8. Germline lookup yields CDR1 DFQATT and CDR2 SNEGSKA (reference sequence). The CDR3 spans 13 residues. CDR3 sequence (DNA): TGCAGTGGAAAGGGGACTACCACCTACGAGCAGTACTTC. As protein: CSGKGTTTYEQYF.

This clonotype was found many times. The chain recombines TRBV30 with TRBJ1-6; unclear D gene. The ends were cut back, 3 bases at V and 14 bases at J, with 11 bases in the middle. Looked up from germline, CDR1 is GTSNPN and CDR2 is SVGIG (reference sequence). There are 11 residues in the CDR3. The CDR3 coding sequence is TGTGCCTGGAGGACCGGGGAGACCCTCCACTTT. Translating it yields CAWRTGETLHF.

The chain links TRBV19 to TRBJ2-1; TRBD1 matches at 8 bases. The germline CDR1 and CDR2 sequences are LNHDA and SQIVND (reference sequence). The CDR3 is 15 amino acids. Trimming removed 4 bases from V and 2 bases from J; junction bases left unmatched: 4. For the CDR3, the DNA is TGTGCCAGTAGTAGGACAGGGACCCCCTACAATGAGCAGTTCTTC. Protein sequence: CASSRTGTPYNEQFF.

This clonotype was counted at least ten times. V usage is TRBV2 and J usage is TRBJ2-7; TRBD1 matches at 7 bases. The CDR3 is 13 residues long. Germline V lookup: CDR1 SNHLY, CDR2 FYNNEI. V was pared by 6 bases and J by 2 bases, with 4 bases of the junction left unmatched. The CDR3 is CASRQGEAYEQYF. For the CDR3, the DNA is TGTGCCAGCAGGCAGGGGGAAGCCTACGAGCAGTACTTC.

J is TRBJ2-7 and V is TRBV9; the D gene is possibly TRBD2 (6 bases). V was clipped by 4 bases and J by 2 bases, with 13 bases between them. This CDR3 region has 14 residues. CDR1 is SGDLS, CDR2 YYNGEE, per germline. The CDR3, as DNA: TGTGCCAGCAGCACCTGGGACTCACCCTACGAGCAGTACTTC. This encodes CASSTWDSPYEQYF.

The rearrangement joins TRBV19 to TRBJ2-7; 7 nucleotides agree with TRBD2. This CDR3 is built from 13 residues. The V segment lost 3 bases and the J segment 6 bases; nucleotides outside the gene matches: 5. Germline CDR1 is LNHDA and CDR2 is SQIVND (reference sequence). DNA for the CDR3: TGTGCCAGTAGTATGAGGGAGGGGATCGAGCAGTACTTC. It yields the protein CASSMREGIEQYF. Variable domain in full (rest from reference TRBV19 and TRBJ2-7): DGGITQSPKYLFRKEGQNVTLSCEQNLNHDAMYWYRQDPGQGLRLIYYSQIVNDFQKGDIAEGYSVSREKKESFPLTVTSAQKNPTAFYLCASSMREGIEQYFGPGTRLTVT.

This clonotype appeared a few times. The V and J genes are TRBV19 and TRBJ1-4; D is unclear. Germline V gene data show CDR1 as LNHDA and CDR2 as SQIVND (reference sequence). The CDR3 covers 15 residues. The germline V and J ends were trimmed by 3 bases and 7 bases, with 15 bases remaining between them. Written as DNA, the CDR3 is TGTGCCAGTAGTATTAGGCTGTTAAGTAGTGAAAAACTGTTTTTT. Translation gives CASSIRLLSSEKLFF.

This clonotype has more than one count but fewer than ten. The genes are TRBV15 and TRBJ2-3; D tentatively reads TRBD1 or TRBD2 (5 bases each). The length of the CDR3 is 16 residues. Per the germline V gene, CDR1 is LNHNV and CDR2 is YYDKDF (reference sequence). Trimming took 1 base from V and 6 from J, leaving 17 bases between them. The CDR3 sequence is CATSRGGQGVTDTQYF. CDR3 DNA: TGTGCCACCAGCAGAGGAGGCCAGGGAGTCACCGATACGCAGTATTTT.

This clonotype was seen many times. The V and J genes are TRBV12-3 or TRBV12-4 and TRBJ2-6, with D hard to call. The CDR3 is 16 residues long. V lost 6 bases, J lost 3 bases, and 15 bases lay in between. CDR3 in DNA: TGTGCCAGCAGCTCCCACGCCAGTCATGGGGCCAACGTCCTGACTTTC. Translated, it gives CASSSHASHGANVLTF.

This clonotype has a handful of counts. The gene calls are TRBV7-2 and TRBJ2-1, with 14 nucleotides matching TRBD2. The CDR3 runs 15 residues. From germline, CDR1 is SGHTA and CDR2 FQGNSA. Trimming cost V 4 bases and J 8 bases; bases outside gene matches: 4. CDR3 nucleotide sequence: TGTGCCAGCAGCTGGGGACTAGCGGGAGCGGATGAGCAGTTCTTC. It specifies CASSWGLAGADEQFF.

The gene calls are TRBV10-3 and TRBJ1-2; 10 positions agree with TRBD1. This CDR3 has 16 amino acids. V lost 4 bases, J lost 0 bases, and 5 bases stayed unmatched. Germline V CDR1 and CDR2: ENHRY, SYGVKD. CDR3 sequence (DNA): TGTGCCATCAGTGGGGACAGGGGCCACACTAACTATGGCTACACCTTC. This translates into CAISGDRGHTNYGYTF.

This clonotype occurred a few times. The chain has TRBV7-9 and TRBJ1-1; maybe TRBD1 (5 bases). V was trimmed by 6 bases and J by 1 base, leaving 15 bases between them. The CDR3 has 15 residues. CDR1 SEHNR and CDR2 FQNEAQ come from the germline V gene (reference sequence). The CDR3 coding sequence is TGTGCCAGCAGAAAAACAGGCCCAGAGAACACTGAAGCTTTCTTT. Translated, it gives CASRKTGPENTEAFF.

This clonotype was counted at least ten times. The J gene is TRBJ2-1, the V gene TRBV28; TRBD1 matches at 7 bases. Germline lookup yields CDR1 MDHEN and CDR2 SYDVKM. Trimming cost V 0 bases and J 0 bases; bases outside gene matches: 2. This CDR3 comprises 16 residues. CDR3 loop: CASSLWTGSSYNEQFF. CDR3 bases: TGTGCCAGCAGTTTATGGACAGGGAGCTCCTACAATGAGCAGTTCTTC. The whole variable domain, remainder taken from reference TRBV28 and TRBJ2-1, is DVKVTQSSRYLVKRTGEKVFLECVQDMDHENMFWYRQDPGLGLRLIYFSYDVKMKEKGDIPEGYSVSREKKERFSLILESASTNQTSMYLCASSLWTGSSYNEQFFGPGTRLTVL.

This clonotype was counted at least ten times. The chain carries TRBV12-3 or TRBV12-4 and TRBJ2-5; 9 bases align to TRBD2. J gave up 2 bases and V 8 bases, and 9 bases lay outside the gene matches. There are 15 residues in the CDR3. The CDR3 spells CASGRTSAIQETQYF. The DNA of the CDR3 is TGTGCCAGCGGAAGGACTAGCGCTATTCAAGAGACCCAGTACTTC.

Remarks on this clonotype: At one of its ends the junction is not consistent with the germline gene, which may arise from a read error. The V call is TRBV6-2 or TRBV6-3, the J call TRBJ2-7, with D unresolved. The germline gives CDR1 MNHEY, CDR2 SVGEGT. This CDR3 region has 14 residues. Here the CDR3 reads CASSYGLYSYVQYF. The CDR3 nucleotides read TGTGCCAGCAGTTACGGTCTGTACTCCTACGTGCAGTACTTC.

This clonotype occurred a few times. At one of its ends the junction is not consistent with the germline gene, which may arise from a read error. The rearrangement joins TRBV7-7 to TRBJ2-1, with 7 positions matching TRBD2. The CDR3 extends over 15 amino acids. CDR1 and CDR2 (germline): SSHAT, FNYEAQ (reference sequence). The CDR3 protein is CASTPWGGRQSEQFF. CDR3 in DNA: TGTGCTAGCACCCCCTGGGGCGGGAGACAAAGTGAGCAGTTCTTC.